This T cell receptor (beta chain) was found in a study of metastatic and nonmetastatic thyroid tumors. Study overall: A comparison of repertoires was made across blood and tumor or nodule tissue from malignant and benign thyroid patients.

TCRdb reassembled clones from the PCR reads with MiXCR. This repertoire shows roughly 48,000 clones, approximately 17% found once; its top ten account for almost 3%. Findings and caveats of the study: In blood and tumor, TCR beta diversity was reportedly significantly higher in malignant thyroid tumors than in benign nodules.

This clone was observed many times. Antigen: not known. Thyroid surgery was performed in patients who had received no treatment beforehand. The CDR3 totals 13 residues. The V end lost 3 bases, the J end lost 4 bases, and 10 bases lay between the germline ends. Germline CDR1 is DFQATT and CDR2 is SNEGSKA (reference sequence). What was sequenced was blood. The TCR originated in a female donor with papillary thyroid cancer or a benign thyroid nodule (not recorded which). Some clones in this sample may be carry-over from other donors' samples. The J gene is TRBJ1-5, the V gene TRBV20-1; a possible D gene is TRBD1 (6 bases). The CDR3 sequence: CSARDSPNQPQHF. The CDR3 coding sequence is TGCAGTGCTAGGGACAGTCCTAATCAGCCCCAGCATTTT.